Sequencing of this T cell receptor beta chain was carried out in a study of blood T cell repertoires in COVID-19. Study-wide background: COVID-19 samples from acute and convalescent phases originated in the United States, Italy and Spain.

This CDR3 is built from 15 residues. V lost 2 bases, J lost 2 bases, and 5 bases stayed unmatched. Per the germline V gene, CDR1 is SEHNR and CDR2 is FQNEAQ (reference sequence). Data came from immunoSEQ multiplex PCR; TCRdb stores just in-frame clones and leaves some out. Here the sample spans about 60,000 clones, approximately 84% being singletons. Specimen: peripheral blood. This rearrangement joins TRBV7-9 to TRBJ2-7, with 8 bases identical to TRBD1. The TCR originated in a human donor in a cohort sampled during active COVID-19. CDR3 residues: CASSLRQGPTYEQYF. CDR3 nucleotides: TGTGCCAGCAGCTTAAGACAGGGGCCAACCTACGAGCAGTACTTC.